One and the same sample provided the 8 T cell receptor beta chains below, sequenced in a study of regulatory T cells in long-lasting Graves disease. Noted time point: newly diagnosed GD, antithyroid drugs for less than 3 months. The TCR library used RNA extracted from PBMCs. Arm-PCR of CDR3 regions and iRepertoire HTBI primers were used to build TCR beta libraries. TCRdb recomputed calls from the multiplex PCR reads with MiXCR, one row per CDR3 protein. Counted here are 350,000 to 500,000 distinct CDR3 sequences, 14% occurring once; the ten biggest clones make up approximately 17%. These data were likewise used in another study, on T cells in Graves' hyperthyroidism and ophthalmopathy.

The sample was peripheral blood mononuclear cells (PBMCs), taken at new diagnosis, from a patient treated with antithyroid drugs. These receptors came from a woman in her forties or fifties with Graves disease.

V is TRBV4-1 and J is TRBJ2-5; 12 positions match TRBD2. CDR1 and CDR2 from the germline V gene are MGHRA and YSYEKL. The CDR3 spans 17 residues. The ends lost 1 base at V and 4 bases at J; junction bases unmatched: 7. CDR3 nucleotide sequence: TGCGCCAGCAGCCAAGGTCGAAGGACTAGCGGGACAGAGACCCAGTACTTC. Translated: CASSQGRRTSGTETQYF.

This clonotype was found many times. The rearrangement links TRBV20-1 to TRBJ2-2, with unresolved D. V gave up 3 bases and J gave up 0 bases, with 11 bases separating them. CDR1 is DFQATT, CDR2 SNEGSKA, per germline (reference sequence). CDR3 length: 15 residues. Here the CDR3 DNA reads TGCAGTGCTAGGGTCCCGGGTACGAACACCGGGGAGCTGTTTTTT. Its protein is CSARVPGTNTGELFF.

This clonotype has a count of ten or more. The chain is built from TRBV10-2 and TRBJ2-5, with D unclear. The V end was cut by 3 bases, the J end by 1 base, with 9 bases between. Germline CDR1 is WSHSY and CDR2 is SAAADI. The CDR3 runs 14 residues. The CDR3 protein is CASSDRQAQETQYF. The CDR3 DNA follows: TGCGCCAGCAGTGACCGGCAGGCCCAAGAGACCCAGTACTTC.

The sample holds many counts of this clonotype. The chain links TRBV14 to TRBJ2-3, with unresolved D. Germline-derived CDR1 and CDR2 are SGHDN and FVKESK. Trimming pared 1 base from V and 4 bases from J, leaving 9 bases between. This CDR3 region has 14 residues. For the CDR3, the DNA is TGTGCCAGCAGCCAAGTGAGCGCAGCAGATACGCAGTATTTT. Translating it yields CASSQVSAADTQYF.

This clonotype was counted between two and nine times. This rearrangement joins TRBV29-1 to TRBJ2-1, with 8 positions matching TRBD2. The germline gives CDR1 SQVTM, CDR2 ANQGSEA. This CDR3 is 15 amino acids long. V was pared by 0 bases and J by 8 bases, with 9 bases of the junction left unmatched. CDR3: CSVEEPATSVDEQFF. The CDR3 DNA is TGCAGCGTTGAAGAACCCGCGACTAGCGTGGATGAGCAGTTCTTC.

This clonotype has a handful of counts. The chain joins TRBV29-1 to TRBJ1-3, with a possible D match to TRBD1 (5 bases). The germline gives CDR1 SQVTM, CDR2 ANQGSEA. CDR3 length equals 16 residues. The ends were cut back, 6 bases at V and 0 bases at J, with 18 bases in the middle. Written as DNA, the CDR3 is TGCAGCGTCCGGGGCCCGCCCGCGAGCTCTGGAAACACCATATATTTT. This encodes CSVRGPPASSGNTIYF. The whole variable domain, remainder taken from reference TRBV29-1 and TRBJ1-3, is SAVISQKPSRDICQRGTSLTIQCQVDSQVTMMFWYRQQPGQSLTLIATANQGSEATYESGFVIDKFPISRPNLTFSTLTVSNMSPEDSSIYLCSVRGPPASSGNTIYFGEGSWLTVV.

At least ten counts were recorded for this clonotype. The chain carries TRBV28 and TRBJ2-7; D is tentatively TRBD1 or TRBD2 (5 bases each). The length of the CDR3 is 12 residues. Germline V gene sequence: CDR1 MDHEN, CDR2 SYDVKM. V was pared by 1 base and J by 7 bases, with 8 bases between. CDR3 nucleotides: TGTGCCAGCAGTTTATTGGGACGGGAGCAGTACTTC. It codes for CASSLLGREQYF.

This clonotype appeared a few times. V is TRBV5-6 and J is TRBJ2-1; TRBD1 is a possible D gene (5 bases). V gave up 2 bases and J gave up 0 bases, with 15 bases separating them. Per germline, CDR1 SGHDT and CDR2 YYEEEE. There are 17 residues in the CDR3. CDR3 sequence: CASSFLYRTNSYNEQFF. The CDR3 DNA reads as TGTGCCAGCAGCTTCCTGTACCGGACAAACTCCTACAATGAGCAGTTCTTC.